The 8 T cell receptor beta chains in this list originate from one sample, sequenced in a study of identifying expanded T cells in peripheral blood. Measured with immunoSEQ multiplex PCR; TCRdb has only the in-frame clones, and not every one. The data show approximately 110,000 clones, less than 90% seen once. Material: blood. Source of these receptors: a person between 18 and 70 years old in good health.

The chain uses TRBV18 and TRBJ2-5, with D maybe TRBD1 (6 bases). Per the germline V gene, CDR1 is KGHSH and CDR2 is LQKENI. This CDR3 contains 14 residues. V shed 5 bases and J shed 2 bases, with 12 bases lying between them. The CDR3 spells CASSSQGSQETQYF. The CDR3 coding sequence is TGTGCCAGCTCATCACAGGGTTCACAAGAGACCCAGTACTTC.

The genes are TRBV2 and TRBJ1-1; 7 bases map to TRBD1. CDR3 size: 13 residues. The V segment lost 6 bases and the J segment 6 bases; nucleotides outside the gene matches: 7. Germline values: CDR1 SNHLY, CDR2 FYNNEI. CDR3 coding DNA: TGTGCCAGCAGACCCTCAGGGGGTGCTGAAGCTTTCTTT. Its protein product is CASRPSGGAEAFF. The entire variable domain, with the rest obtained from reference TRBV2 and TRBJ1-1, is as follows: EPEVTQTPSHQVTQMGQEVILRCVPISNHLYFYWYRQILGQKVEFLVSFYNNEISEKSEIFDDQFSVERPDGSNFTLKIRSTKLEDSAMYFCASRPSGGAEAFFGQGTRLTVV.

The chain's CDR3 is CASSYKLGRGPETQYF. DNA for the CDR3: TGTGCCAGCAGCTATAAGTTAGGGAGGGGGCCAGAGACCCAGTACTTC. This chain uses TRBV13 with TRBJ2-5; either TRBD1 or TRBD2 may fit D (7 bases each). Looked up from germline, CDR1 is PRHDT and CDR2 is FYEKMQ (reference sequence). The CDR3 totals 16 residues. V dropped 4 bases and J dropped 4 bases, with 19 bases sitting between them.

The rearrangement uses TRBV10-3 and TRBJ1-2; 10 positions match TRBD1. The germline CDR1 and CDR2 sequences are ENHRY and SYGVKD. Trimming removed 2 bases from V and 8 bases from J; junction bases left unmatched: 2. This CDR3 contains 13 residues. CDR3 nucleotide sequence: TGTGCCATCAGTGAGGGGACAGGGGACGGCTACACCTTC. This translates into CAISEGTGDGYTF.

This chain connects TRBV9 to TRBJ2-3; possibly TRBD2 for D (6 bases). The germline V and J ends were trimmed by 0 bases and 4 bases, with 9 bases remaining between them. The CDR3 spans 14 residues. Germline V gene sequence: CDR1 SGDLS, CDR2 YYNGEE. The CDR3 protein is CASSVAGVADTQYF. The DNA for the CDR3 is TGTGCCAGCAGCGTAGCGGGAGTCGCAGATACGCAGTATTTT. The full variable domain, rest sourced from reference TRBV9 and TRBJ2-3, is DSGVTQTPKHLITATGQRVTLRCSPRSGDLSVYWYQQSLDQGLQFLIQYYNGEERAKGNILERFSAQQFPDLHSELNLSSLELGDSALYFCASSVAGVADTQYFGPGTRLTVL.

The chain links TRBV7-9 to TRBJ2-7; the match to TRBD1 covers 9 bases. Losses at the gene ends were 6 bases for V and 2 bases for J; bases not matched to a gene: 2. CDR1 is SEHNR and CDR2 is FQNEAQ in the germline V gene (reference sequence). The length of the CDR3 is 13 residues. The CDR3 region has the DNA TGTGCCAGCAGGGGACAGGGAGCCTACGAGCAGTACTTC. Translation gives CASRGQGAYEQYF.

This clone was detected once. The CDR3 region is CASSLATGRETQYF. CDR3 sequence (DNA): TGTGCCAGCAGCTTAGCGACAGGGCGAGAGACCCAGTACTTC. The chain links TRBV7-9 to TRBJ2-5, with 7 bases lining up with TRBD1. Trimming took 0 bases from V and 4 from J; bases not matched to a gene: 2. This CDR3 contains 14 residues. Germline V gene lookup returns CDR1 SEHNR and CDR2 FQNEAQ (reference sequence).

The rearrangement uses TRBV6-6 and TRBJ1-5, with 10 positions matching TRBD1. Per germline, CDR1 MNHNY and CDR2 SVGAGI (reference sequence). This CDR3 is built from 16 residues. Trimming took 6 bases from V and 3 from J; bases not matched to a gene: 8. This chain's CDR3 is CASRNRTGGINQPQHF. In nucleotides, the CDR3 is TGTGCCAGCAGGAATAGGACAGGGGGGATCAATCAGCCCCAGCATTTT.